These 19 T cell receptor beta chains share one sample of origin, sequenced in a study of T cell responses to AZD1222 COVID-19 vaccine. Using immunoSEQ multiplex PCR, the repertoire was profiled, and TCRdb retains in-frame clones only, with some absent. The profile shows around 120,000 clones, approximately 94% of them singletons. The sample was peripheral blood, taken 28 days after the second AZD1222 dose. These receptor sequences come from an adult who received the AZD1222 COVID-19 vaccine.

The chain couples TRBV29-1 to TRBJ2-1, with 8 bases lining up with TRBD1. The CDR3 covers 15 residues. Germline-derived CDR1 and CDR2 are SQVTM and ANQGSEA. Unmatched junction bases numbered 6, after V lost 3 bases and J lost 2 bases. The CDR3 DNA reads as TGCAGCGTTGATAAACCAGGGGGCGCCTACAATGAGCAGTTCTTC. Encoded protein: CSVDKPGGAYNEQFF.

This clone came up a few times. CDR3 in amino acids: CASSIRDIHYGYTF. Here the CDR3 DNA reads TGTGCCAGCAGCATCCGGGACATTCACTATGGCTACACCTTC. The chain joins TRBV7-9 to TRBJ1-2; possibly TRBD1 for D (6 bases). Germline CDR1 SEHNR, CDR2 FQNEAQ (reference sequence). The V end lost 5 bases, the J end lost 3 bases, and 13 bases lay between the germline ends. This CDR3 comprises 14 residues.

The genes are TRBV5-1 and TRBJ1-6; D not certain. Trimming cost V 4 bases and J 12 bases, with 17 bases left between them. Germline CDR1 and CDR2: SGHRS and YFSETQ. This CDR3 region has 14 residues. The CDR3 protein is CASSPSNGVEPLHF. CDR3 DNA sequence: TGCGCCAGCAGCCCCTCAAACGGGGTGGAACCCCTCCACTTT.

The V and J genes are TRBV28 and TRBJ2-7, with no clear D. The germline gives CDR1 MDHEN, CDR2 SYDVKM. V was trimmed by 6 bases and J by 3 bases, leaving 18 bases between them. There are 15 residues in the CDR3. The DNA for the CDR3 is TGTGCCAGCAGGCCAGTGGTGGGTGGGAACTACGAGCAGTACTTC. This gives the protein CASRPVVGGNYEQYF.

This chain uses TRBV7-2 with TRBJ2-2; tentatively, D is TRBD1 (5 bases). Germline assignment: CDR1 SGHTA and CDR2 FQGNSA. The V gene lost 1 base and the J gene lost 2 bases, with 8 bases spanning the gap. This CDR3 is 15 amino acids long. In DNA, the CDR3 is TGTGCCAGCAGCTTAGGGGGCTACAACACCGGGGAGCTGTTTTTT. Its translation: CASSLGGYNTGELFF.

V usage is TRBV10-3 and J usage is TRBJ2-6, with D possibly TRBD1 on 5 matching bases. V dropped 0 bases and J dropped 4 bases, with 7 bases sitting between them. The CDR3 totals 15 residues. The germline V gene encodes CDR1 ENHRY and CDR2 SYGVKD. CDR3 sequence (DNA): TGTGCCATCAGTGAGTCGACAGCCGGGGCCAACGTCCTGACTTTC. Protein sequence: CAISESTAGANVLTF.

The gene calls are TRBV27 and TRBJ2-3, with D possibly matching TRBD2 (6 bases). The germline gives CDR1 MNHEY, CDR2 SMNVEV (reference sequence). The CDR3 extends over 15 amino acids. Trimming took 6 bases from V and 4 from J, leaving 17 bases between them. CDR3 in DNA: TGTGCCAGCAGCCATCAAACCCCGGGGGCAGATACGCAGTATTTT. Protein product: CASSHQTPGADTQYF.

The chain recombines TRBV7-2 with TRBJ1-1; no definite D call. Trimming cost V 2 bases and J 8 bases, with 9 bases left between them. The CDR3 sequence is 12 residues long. The germline gives CDR1 SGHTA, CDR2 FQGNSA. The CDR3 DNA follows: TGTGCCAGCAGCTTACAGAGGGTAGAAGCTTTCTTT. Amino acids: CASSLQRVEAFF.

The chain combines TRBV28 with TRBJ1-1; weak D call: TRBD1 (5 bases). V gave up 6 bases and J gave up 2 bases, with 19 bases separating them. This CDR3 has 16 residues. The germline V gene encodes CDR1 MDHEN and CDR2 SYDVKM. The CDR3 DNA reads TGTGCCAGCAGCGACTACAGGCAGGCCATCAACACTGAAGCTTTCTTT. Translated, it gives CASSDYRQAINTEAFF.

The chain is built from TRBV28 and TRBJ2-2, with D possibly TRBD2 on 5 matching bases. The V and J ends lost 0 bases and 3 bases respectively, with 20 bases between them. Germline CDR1 is MDHEN and CDR2 is SYDVKM. The CDR3 loop spans 19 amino acids. Here the CDR3 reads CASSLWQFRGPSHTGELFF. The CDR3 region has the DNA TGTGCCAGCAGTTTATGGCAGTTCCGAGGGCCGAGTCACACCGGGGAGCTGTTTTTT.

This chain links TRBV5-1 with TRBJ2-5; 13 bases agree with TRBD2. The CDR3 length is 15 residues. Trimming took 3 bases from V and 2 from J; bases not matched to a gene: 1. Germline V gene sequence: CDR1 SGHRS, CDR2 YFSETQ. DNA for the CDR3: TGCGCCAGCAGCTGGGGACTAGCGGGACAAGAGACCCAGTACTTC. Protein sequence: CASSWGLAGQETQYF.

This clone has more than one count but fewer than ten. This sequence joins TRBV6-2 or TRBV6-3 and TRBJ2-3, with D hard to call. Trimming stripped 2 bases from V and 7 bases from J, with 7 bases between. The CDR3 totals 12 residues. Germline V gives CDR1 MNHEY, CDR2 SVGEGT. In DNA, the CDR3 is TGTGCCAGCAGTTACGGCGACAATACGCAGTATTTT. It yields the protein CASSYGDNTQYF.

The chain employs TRBV5-5 and TRBJ2-2; tentatively, D is TRBD2 (6 bases). Trimming cost V 4 bases and J 2 bases, with 15 bases left between them. This CDR3 spans 16 amino acids. Per germline, CDR1 SGHKS and CDR2 YYEKEE (reference sequence). CDR3 DNA sequence: TGTGCCAGCAGCGATGCGGCGCGGGAAAACACCGGGGAGCTGTTTTTT. It translates to CASSDAARENTGELFF.

This clone occurred once. The rearrangement links TRBV7-2 to TRBJ2-2; a weak D match, TRBD1 (6 bases). The CDR3 has 15 amino acids. Per germline, CDR1 SGHTA and CDR2 FQGNSA. The V end was cut by 3 bases, the J end by 7 bases, with 15 bases between. The CDR3 here is CASSLGQGYGGELFF. The CDR3 DNA reads TGTGCCAGCAGCTTGGGCCAGGGGTACGGCGGGGAGCTGTTTTTT. Based on the CDR3 plus reference TRBV7-2 and TRBJ2-2, the full variable domain is GAGVSQSPSNKVTEKGKDVELRCDPISGHTALYWYRQSLGQGLEFLIYFQGNSAPDKSGLPSDRFSAERTGGSVSTLTIQRTQQEDSAVYLCASSLGQGYGGELFFGEGSRLTVL.

This chain joins TRBV19 and TRBJ1-2, with 8 bases matching TRBD1. Trimming took 6 bases from V and 8 from J; bases not matched to a gene: 8. The germline CDR1 and CDR2 sequences are LNHDA and SQIVND (reference sequence). The CDR3 totals 13 residues. The CDR3 DNA is TGTGCCAGTAGGACATCCGGGGACAGGGGCTACACCTTC. It yields the protein CASRTSGDRGYTF.

The J gene is TRBJ1-5, the V gene TRBV6-1, with D uncertain. V was pared by 0 bases and J by 0 bases, with 9 bases between. This CDR3 is 16 amino acids long. Germline V lookup: CDR1 MNHNS, CDR2 SASEGT. CDR3 protein: CASSEARGYSNQPQHF. DNA for the CDR3: TGTGCCAGCAGTGAAGCTCGAGGATATAGCAATCAGCCCCAGCATTTT.

This chain uses TRBV18 with TRBJ2-5; perhaps TRBD1 as D (5 bases). Germline assignment: CDR1 KGHSH and CDR2 LQKENI. Between the trimmed V and J ends, which lost 0 bases and 2 bases, there was a span of 13 bases. This CDR3 is 16 amino acids long. The DNA of the CDR3 is TGTGCCAGCTCACCACCGAACAGGAGACCTCAAGAGACCCAGTACTTC. Translating it yields CASSPPNRRPQETQYF.

The chain is built from TRBV5-4 and TRBJ2-1; the D gene is possibly TRBD1 (5 bases). Trimming cost V 1 base and J 3 bases, with 11 bases left between them. This CDR3 region has 15 residues. The germline CDR1 and CDR2 sequences are SGHNT and YYREEE (reference sequence). Here the CDR3 reads CASSLPGQLYNEQFF. For the CDR3, the DNA is TGTGCCAGCAGCTTGCCAGGACAACTCTACAATGAGCAGTTCTTC.

The chain has TRBV7-8 and TRBJ2-5; 7 bases fit TRBD1. The CDR3 covers 13 residues. Germline values: CDR1 SGHVS, CDR2 FQNEAQ. V trimming: 6 bases; J trimming: 5 bases; junction bases outside the gene matches: 6. The CDR3 sequence is CASRHRGLETQYF. CDR3 DNA sequence: TGTGCCAGCAGACACAGGGGTTTGGAGACCCAGTACTTC.